This record covers a single T cell receptor (beta chain). This clonotype was observed a handful of times. Its antigen is currently not known. Base-call qualities are not available, and no considerably larger clone is one nucleotide away. V is shortened by 2 bases, J by 5 bases, and the region joining them spans 6 bases. The CDR3 numbers 12 residues from cysteine through phenylalanine. The only DNA kept is the CDR3, 36 bases in frame from the first base. CDR1 and CDR2, per the germline V gene (reference sequence), are SEHNR and FQNEAQ. In the paper's terms, the time point label means: pre-sensitization, week 0. The sample's treatment or condition label is to be understood as: therapeutic diphenylcyclopropenone sensitization with weekly scalp DPC. At each patch-test visit, blood was drawn before the patch test was applied. Patients were eligible if aged 18 to 70, diagnosed with alopecia and judged suitable for DPC therapy, and pregnant patients were excluded. Total RNA was extracted from unfractionated whole blood that had been collected in Tempus Blood RNA tubes.

This sample is drawn from a study of human T cells and chemical hapten exposure (dated by TCRdb to the early 2020s). Background on the whole study: For sensitization, 2% DPC in acetone was applied to a 2 cm by 2 cm area of upper inner arm skin. Weekly therapeutic DPC doses were additionally applied to the scalp of patients throughout the roughly 25-week study period. Patch testing was performed on the upper back with Finn chambers containing 0.01% DPC, and the patch tests were scored after 6 days according to International Contact Dermatitis Research Group standards. The mostly female patient cohort included alopecia areata with under or over 50% scalp involvement, alopecia totalis and alopecia universalis. Libraries were pooled for sequencing, and per-sample TCR yields varied mainly because of small differences in library volumes within the pool. In alopecia patients, the study followed how the peripheral blood TCR repertoire changed in vivo over primary and secondary sensitization to diphenylcyclopropenone (DPC), a hapten. Blood samples were taken from patients before sensitization (week 0) and then at 2, 6 and about 24 weeks after DPC sensitization. Approximately 28 alopecia patients gave blood for TCR sequencing at one to four time points (pre-sensitization, 2, 6 and 24 weeks). Overall results and qualifications from the work: The number of TCRs above 1 in 1000 frequency did not change with DPC sensitization; there was no evidence of global repertoire structure alterations. All patients had alopecia, a presumed autoimmune disease, so their immune response might differ from that of healthy individuals. Patch test score correlated positively with the number of PT1 expanded TCRs, reaching significance at thresholds 8, 16 and 32 but not at 4. After repeated subsampling, changes were observed in the strength of the expansion versus patch-test correlation and in the threshold at which the correlation became significant. Significantly more large CDR3 similarity clusters were formed by expanded TCRs than by pre-sensitization or healthy control sets, consistent with antigen-driven responses.

The protocol used for the library was RACE. Sequencing used a NextSeq 500. During library preparation, unique molecular identifiers were attached to individual cDNA molecules so that TCRs could be counted in a quantitative, reproducible way. Both TCR alpha and TCR beta chains were sequenced from each blood RNA sample. As for the authors' bioinformatics: The median number of TCRs per sample was over 95,000, ranging from about 23,224 to 700,000. The Decombinator software suite was used to annotate the V, J and CDR3 of the TCR reads. Every sample was subsampled to the same number of TCRs (28,000) for the PS versus PT1 abundance plots. Expanded TCRs were defined as absent before sensitization and observed at least eight times at the 2-week time point. The raw public data were reprocessed by TCRdb itself: fastp quality trimming at Q25, MiXCR clonotype calling, in-frame beta chains only. Entries are consolidated by CDR3 protein sequence, retaining the most common genes and DNA. TCRdb's processing, not the authors' own work, is the source of the V and J calls. Recorded for this sample are 240,000 or so distinct CDR3 sequences; more than 6.5% of them occurred a single time. The ten most abundant clones make up about 2.1% of the sample.

The chain is made from TRBV7-9 and TRBJ2-5; no D gene is confidently identified. The clonotype originates from a woman in her 40s with alopecia areata. Some clones in this sample may be carry-over from other donors' samples. Material: whole blood, obtained in connection with sensitization to the hapten diphenylcyclopropenone (DPC). The CDR3 reads as follows: CASSLNMETQYF. The DNA sequence is given as TGTGCCAGCAGCTTAAACATGGAGACCCAGTACTTC.